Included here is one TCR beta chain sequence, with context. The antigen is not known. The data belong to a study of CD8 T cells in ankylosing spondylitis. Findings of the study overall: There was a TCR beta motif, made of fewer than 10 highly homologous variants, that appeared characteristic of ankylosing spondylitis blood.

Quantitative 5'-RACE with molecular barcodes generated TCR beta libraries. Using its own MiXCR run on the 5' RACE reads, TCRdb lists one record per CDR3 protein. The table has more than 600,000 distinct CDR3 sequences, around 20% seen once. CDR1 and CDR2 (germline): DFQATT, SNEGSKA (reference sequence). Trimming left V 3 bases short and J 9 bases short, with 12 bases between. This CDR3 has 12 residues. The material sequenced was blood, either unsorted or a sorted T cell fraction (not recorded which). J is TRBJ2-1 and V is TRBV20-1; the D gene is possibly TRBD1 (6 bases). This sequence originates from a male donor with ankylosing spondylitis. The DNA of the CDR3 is TGCAGTGCTAGGTACAGGGTGGGTGAGCAGTTCTTC. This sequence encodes CSARYRVGEQFF.